This T cell receptor (beta chain) was recovered during a study of T cell clones after liver transplantation (dated by TCRdb to between 2018 and 2021). For the study in its entirety: The samples were obtained from ITN030ST, a randomized trial that attempted immunosuppression withdrawal within 2 years after liver transplantation. Donor-reactive T cell clones were identified by TCRbeta sequencing following a pre-transplant mixed lymphocyte reaction and were subsequently tracked in post-transplant blood. Third party-reactive TCRbeta sequences were also identified from pre-transplant MLRs to serve as an antigen-independent comparator for donor-reactive sequences. Of the eight recipients, three were HCV-positive, while the remaining recipients had been transplanted for non-autoimmune, non-viral indications. The subjects received no induction therapy and were kept on standard immunosuppression until randomization at 12-24 months post-transplant. Tolerance was defined as complete immunosuppression withdrawal for at least one year with no rise in liver enzymes beyond twice the upper limit of normal. Blood samples were collected pre-transplant, pre-randomization before withdrawal, and post-randomization after either complete withdrawal or failed withdrawal. The studied cohort comprised 8 liver transplant recipients, 3 classified as tolerant and 5 as non-tolerant. Study-wide findings and limitations: Because allograft tissue specimens were not available, migration of donor-reactive T cells into the graft, rather than deletion, may have occurred. Low numbers of available donor cells limited the measurable donor-reactive repertoire in two subjects. When repertoire turnover was accounted for, significantly reduced detection of donor-reactive sequences was found in 7 of 8 subjects for CD4 and in 8 of 8 subjects for CD8. In 5 of 8 subjects, regardless of tolerance or HCV status, circulating donor-reactive CD4 TCRbeta sequences dropped significantly post-transplant. Because of small, heterogeneous patient numbers and non-standardized post-transplant time points, the conclusions were only preliminary. Donor-reactive sequences declined more than third party-reactive ones, suggesting partial antigen-specific deletion unrelated to withdrawal success.

About this clone: No antigen is known for it. It has no much larger one-base neighbor in the sample; base qualities were not kept.

Unstimulated PBMCs, after thawing, were stained for CD3, CD4 and CD8 and then FACS-sorted into CD3+CD4+ and CD3+CD8+ populations. All 8 studied subjects were randomized to immunosuppression withdrawal. The Qiagen DNeasy Blood and Tissue Kit was used for genomic DNA isolation. Germline trimming amounts to 0 bases on V and 0 bases on J, with 6 as the count of junction bases outside the gene matches. The germline V gene yields SGDLS for CDR1 and YYNGEE for CDR2. The CDR3 spans 17 residues, from the cysteine through the phenylalanine. Only the CDR3 portion is preserved as DNA: 51 bases, with reading frame beginning at the first base. High-throughput TCRbeta CDR3 sequencing of frozen genomic DNA was performed by immunoSEQ, with PCR amplification, mapping, bias correction and internal controls included. Per the authors' processing: Productive rearrangements were kept, and unique TCRbeta sequences were defined by CDR3 nucleotide sequence plus V and J gene. For classification of a sequence as donor-reactive, at least 5-fold expansion in CFSE-low cells relative to unstimulated pre-transplant cells and a frequency of at least 0.01% were required. Minimum frequency thresholds were set for each subject based on the unstimulated sample with the lowest template count, ensuring at least 90% detection power. Jensen-Shannon divergence between the top 1000 TCRbeta sequences post- versus pre-transplant served as the measure of repertoire turnover. Changes in detection of donor-reactive sequences were tested with two-sided Fisher's exact tests. Here the immuneACCESS table is served through TCRdb, limited to in-frame sequences with V and J called. Missing clones are a known gap in these copies; in checked studies unresolved V genes cover under half, and the rest lacks a known reason. The V and J calls and clone size are taken from that table; D and trimming were inferred from the DNA. This sample holds about 75,000 clones; around four fifths were observed only once. In total, the top ten clones hold 2.1% of the sample.

Specimen: CD4+ T cells from blood, collected roughly 48 months after liver transplant. The receptor was isolated from a human patient who received a liver transplant. Some T cells may derive from the graft donor when a transplant has been performed. This sequence uses TRBV9 and TRBJ2-7, and 10 bases in between align with TRBD2. The DNA sequence follows: TGTGCCAGCAGCGTAGGAGGGCTAGCGGGGGTCTCCTACGAGCAGTACTTC. Translated, it gives CASSVGGLAGVSYEQYF.